The 32 T cell receptor beta chains listed next were all sequenced from one sample in a study of T cell responses to AZD1222 COVID-19 vaccine. Clones were sequenced by immunoSEQ multiplex PCR, and TCRdb holds only the in-frame ones, with some missing. Of 130,000 to 150,000 clones in the sample, approximately 88% were seen once. The material sequenced was peripheral blood, taken on day 0 of MenACWY control vaccination. The receptors shown here come from an adult in good health.

This clone was recorded only once. The chain has TRBV9 and TRBJ2-7; a possible D gene is TRBD1 (5 bases). Germline V lookup: CDR1 SGDLS, CDR2 YYNGEE. The CDR3 is 14 amino acids. Trimming took 0 bases from V and 3 from J, leaving 10 bases between them. The CDR3 sequence is CASSVGARDYEQYF. The DNA of the CDR3 is TGTGCCAGCAGCGTAGGAGCCAGGGACTACGAGCAGTACTTC.

The V call is TRBV4-3, the J call TRBJ2-1; TRBD2 might be the D (5 bases). The CDR3 spans 18 residues. V lost 0 bases to trimming and J lost 0 bases, with 15 bases between them. Germline CDR1 LGHNA, CDR2 YSLEER. CDR3 DNA: TGCGCCAGCAGCCAAGATTTAAGCGGTCCGAGCTCCTACAATGAGCAGTTCTTC. It yields the protein CASSQDLSGPSSYNEQFF.

The chain couples TRBV7-8 to TRBJ2-5; weak D call: TRBD1 (5 bases). V was cut by 0 bases and J by 1 base, with 9 bases left in between. Germline CDR1 is SGHVS and CDR2 is FQNEAQ. The CDR3 has 15 residues. The CDR3 sequence is CASSLAAGRQETQYF. Written as DNA, the CDR3 is TGTGCCAGCAGCTTAGCCGCAGGGCGCCAAGAGACCCAGTACTTC.

V and J are TRBV5-6 and TRBJ2-1; D is unclear. The CDR3 covers 11 residues. Germline-derived CDR1 and CDR2 are SGHDT and YYEEEE. V lost 4 bases and J lost 7, with 6 bases in between. The CDR3 DNA follows: TGTGCCAGCAGCCCCGTTAATGAGCAGTTCTTC. Protein: CASSPVNEQFF.

The chain has TRBV14 and TRBJ2-2; D ambiguous. V was pared by 0 bases and J by 7 bases, with 9 bases between. This CDR3 has 14 amino acids. Germline CDR1 and CDR2: SGHDN and FVKESK. DNA for the CDR3: TGTGCCAGCAGCCAAGAAGTTGGGTTCGGGGAGCTGTTTTTT. Amino acids: CASSQEVGFGELFF.

The chain couples TRBV18 to TRBJ2-5; 9 nucleotides match TRBD2. V lost 6 bases to trimming and J lost 1 base; unmatched junction nucleotides: 12. From germline, CDR1 is KGHSH and CDR2 LQKENI. The CDR3 spans 17 residues. The DNA of the CDR3 is TGTGCCAGCTCTCCTAATAGCGGGAGCACCCTCCAAGAGACCCAGTACTTC. Translated: CASSPNSGSTLQETQYF.

The V call is TRBV4-3, the J call TRBJ2-2; the D gene is possibly TRBD1 (5 bases). V dropped 8 bases and J dropped 5 bases, with 12 bases sitting between them. This CDR3 has 13 amino acids. CDR1 and CDR2 from the germline V gene are LGHNA and YSLEER. CDR3 in amino acids: CASRQSWTGELFF. The CDR3 DNA sequence: TGCGCCAGCCGACAGTCTTGGACCGGGGAGCTGTTTTTT.

The chain combines TRBV12-5 with TRBJ2-7; 9 nucleotides line up with TRBD1. Germline V gene sequence: CDR1 LGHNT, CDR2 FRNRAP. Trimming removed 4 bases from V and 3 bases from J; junction bases left unmatched: 7. This CDR3 is 15 amino acids long. CDR3 sequence: CASGSDGTGLYEQYF. In DNA, the CDR3 is TGTGCTAGTGGTTCCGACGGGACAGGGCTCTACGAGCAGTACTTC.

J is TRBJ2-2 and V is TRBV12-3 or TRBV12-4, with D perhaps given as TRBD1 or TRBD2 (6 bases each). The CDR3 contains 13 residues. V lost 6 bases and J lost 7, with 12 bases in between. The CDR3 nucleotides read TGTGCCAGCAGCGGAGGGGGAATCGGGGAGCTGTTTTTT. Protein product: CASSGGGIGELFF.

V and J are TRBV6-5 and TRBJ1-2, with D perhaps TRBD1 (6 bases). This CDR3 has 12 residues. V shed 6 bases and J shed 4 bases, with 9 bases lying between them. Germline V lookup: CDR1 MNHEY, CDR2 SVGAGI. The CDR3 DNA is TGTGCCAGCAGAAGGGGGGCCTATGGCTACACCTTC. Its translation: CASRRGAYGYTF.

J is TRBJ1-2 and V is TRBV4-2; possibly TRBD1 for D (5 bases). Looked up from germline, CDR1 is LGHNA and CDR2 is YNFKEQ. The V end lost 1 base, the J end lost 1 base, and 13 bases lay between the germline ends. This CDR3 is 16 amino acids long. The CDR3: CASSQVQGRVNYGYTF. Here the CDR3 DNA reads TGTGCCAGCAGCCAAGTCCAGGGCAGGGTTAACTATGGCTACACCTTC.

The chain is built from TRBV7-9 and TRBJ2-7, with unresolved D. V lost 1 base and J 5 bases, leaving 6 bases between the germline ends. This CDR3 comprises 12 residues. From germline, CDR1 is SEHNR and CDR2 FQNEAQ (reference sequence). CDR3 residues: CASSLEVNEQYF. In DNA, the CDR3 is TGTGCCAGCAGCTTAGAGGTCAACGAGCAGTACTTC.

The chain employs TRBV10-3 and TRBJ1-2; unclear D gene. The V gene's germline CDR1 is ENHRY and CDR2 SYGVKD. The CDR3 sequence is 11 residues long. Between the trimmed V and J ends, which lost 0 bases and 5 bases, there was a span of 1 base. The CDR3 DNA follows: TGTGCCATCAGTGAGTCGTATGGCTACACCTTC. Translating it yields CAISESYGYTF.

The chain is built from TRBV5-1 and TRBJ1-4; D is unresolved. Germline values: CDR1 SGHRS, CDR2 YFSETQ. V lost 3 bases and J 3 bases, leaving 9 bases between the germline ends. CDR3 size: 14 residues. The CDR3 DNA reads as TGCGCCAGCAGCTCGGGCGGTTCTAATGAAAAACTGTTTTTT. Protein product: CASSSGGSNEKLFF.

The J gene is TRBJ2-7, the V gene TRBV10-2; 7 bases are shared with TRBD2. The germline gives CDR1 WSHSY, CDR2 SAAADI. The V and J ends lost 8 bases and 0 bases, in that order; junction bases with no gene match: 7. This CDR3 is 14 amino acids long. The CDR3 bases are TGCGCCAGCCGACAGCGGGGCAGCTCCTACGAGCAGTACTTC. Encoded protein: CASRQRGSSYEQYF.

The chain recombines TRBV7-3 with TRBJ2-2; D is unclear. The V end was cut by 2 bases, the J end by 4 bases, with 11 bases between. This CDR3 region has 15 residues. Looked up from germline, CDR1 is SGHTA and CDR2 is FQGTGA. The CDR3 is CASSLFSGSTGELFF. As DNA, the CDR3 is TGTGCCAGCAGCTTATTCAGTGGGTCCACCGGGGAGCTGTTTTTT.

This chain joins TRBV6-5 and TRBJ1-1; no definite D call. The V and J ends lost 4 bases and 11 bases respectively, with 14 bases between them. CDR3 length: 12 residues. Germline CDR1 is MNHEY and CDR2 is SVGAGI. The CDR3 here is CASSSLQDKAFF. The DNA for the CDR3 is TGTGCCAGCAGTTCACTACAAGACAAGGCTTTCTTT.

V usage is TRBV7-2 and J usage is TRBJ1-5; a possible D gene is TRBD1 (6 bases). CDR1 is SGHTA and CDR2 is FQGNSA in the germline V gene. V lost 2 bases and J lost 7, with 15 bases in between. The CDR3 spans 15 residues. The CDR3 DNA follows: TGTGCCAGCAGCTTATCCCAACAGGGTTGGCAGCCCCAGCATTTT. It codes for CASSLSQQGWQPQHF.

The chain recombines TRBV27 with TRBJ2-1, with TRBD1 matching over 12 bases. Germline V gene sequence: CDR1 MNHEY, CDR2 SMNVEV (reference sequence). This CDR3 has 15 residues. The junction had 8 bases not matched to a gene; V was cut back by 6 bases and J by 8 bases. The CDR3 loop reads CASSPGTGGLYEQFF. The DNA for the CDR3 is TGTGCCAGCAGCCCTGGGACAGGGGGCTTGTATGAGCAGTTCTTC.

This clone was counted only a few times. The V and J genes are TRBV6-2 or TRBV6-3 and TRBJ1-1; tentatively, D is TRBD1 (6 bases). V shed 2 bases and J shed 1 base, with 14 bases lying between them. The CDR3 is made up of 16 amino acids. The germline CDR1 and CDR2 sequences are MNHEY and SVGEGT. The CDR3 DNA reads TGTGCCAGCAGTTACCGACCCTCGACAGGGAACACTGAAGCTTTCTTT. This encodes CASSYRPSTGNTEAFF.

This chain connects TRBV12-3 or TRBV12-4 to TRBJ1-1; D is unresolved. V lost 3 bases and J 5 bases, leaving 10 bases between the germline ends. This CDR3 spans 13 amino acids. The CDR3 DNA is TGTGCCAGCAGTTTGCAGAGTAGGACTGAAGCTTTCTTT. It translates to CASSLQSRTEAFF.

The chain carries TRBV4-1 and TRBJ1-2, with D perhaps matching TRBD1 (6 bases). The CDR3 extends over 15 amino acids. V lost 0 bases, J lost 0 bases, and 8 bases lay in between. CDR1 and CDR2 from the germline V gene are MGHRA and YSYEKL. CDR3 nucleotides: TGCGCCAGCAGCCAAGATGGACAGTCTAACTATGGCTACACCTTC. It translates to CASSQDGQSNYGYTF.

This chain uses TRBV28 with TRBJ1-5; D is unclear. There are 13 residues in the CDR3. V lost 6 bases and J lost 0, with 6 bases in between. Germline lookup yields CDR1 MDHEN and CDR2 SYDVKM. CDR3 residues: CASRDYSNQPQHF. CDR3 nucleotides: TGTGCCAGCAGGGATTATAGCAATCAGCCCCAGCATTTT.

CDR3 nucleotides: TGTGCCAGCACCTCCCAGAGTGTTGAGAACTATGGCTACACCTTC. Protein product: CASTSQSVENYGYTF. The chain carries TRBV6-5 and TRBJ1-2; D remains ambiguous. CDR1 MNHEY and CDR2 SVGAGI come from the germline V gene. V lost 7 bases to trimming and J lost 2 bases, with 17 bases between them. CDR3 length: 15 amino acids.

J is TRBJ2-1 and V is TRBV19; D not certain. Germline CDR1 reads LNHDA; CDR2 reads SQIVND (reference sequence). The CDR3 is 15 residues long. V was trimmed by 3 bases and J by 3 bases, leaving 12 bases between them. CDR3 residues: CASSIGLDLYNEQFF. Here the CDR3 DNA reads TGTGCCAGTAGTATCGGTCTAGACCTCTACAATGAGCAGTTCTTC.

This clone has just one count. The V and J genes are TRBV7-2 and TRBJ1-3; the D is unclear. Trimming cost V 3 bases and J 5 bases, with 11 bases left between them. In germline, CDR1 is SGHTA, CDR2 FQGNSA. There are 14 residues in the CDR3. The CDR3 sequence: CASSFEGGRNTIYF. DNA of the CDR3: TGTGCCAGCAGCTTCGAAGGAGGGCGAAACACCATATATTTT.

The rearrangement uses TRBV11-3 and TRBJ2-5; either TRBD1 or TRBD2 may supply D (5 bases each). Germline V gene lookup returns CDR1 SGHNT and CDR2 YENEEA. This CDR3 contains 17 residues. The V gene lost 0 bases and the J gene lost 1 base, with 15 bases spanning the gap. In DNA, the CDR3 is TGTGCCAGCAGCTTAGATTGGGGCGGGCAGCCCCAAGAGACCCAGTACTTC. It is translated as CASSLDWGGQPQETQYF.

The chain uses TRBV30 and TRBJ1-2; 8 bases fit TRBD1. The CDR3 totals 16 residues. Germline loops: CDR1 GTSNPN, CDR2 SVGIG (reference sequence). The junction had 17 bases not matched to a gene; V was cut back by 4 bases and J by 7 bases. CDR3 sequence (DNA): TGTGCCTGGATGAGGGACAGGATGAGGGGTTCCTCTGGCTACACCTTC. This codes for CAWMRDRMRGSSGYTF. Filled out from reference TRBV30 and TRBJ1-2, the complete variable domain reads SQTIHQWPATLVQPVGSPLSLECTVEGTSNPNLYWYRQAAGRGLQLLFYSVGIGQISSEVPQNLSASRPQDRQFILSSKKLLLSDSGFYLCAWMRDRMRGSSGYTFGSGTRLTVV.

The genes are TRBV7-8 and TRBJ2-5, with D perhaps matching TRBD1 (5 bases). V was clipped by 6 bases and J by 1 base, with 12 bases between them. Germline lookup yields CDR1 SGHVS and CDR2 FQNEAQ. The CDR3 sequence is 14 residues long. CDR3 bases: TGTGCCAGCAGTACCGGCAGGGCCCAAGAGACCCAGTACTTC. It specifies CASSTGRAQETQYF.

V gene TRBV11-3 combines with J gene TRBJ1-3, with D hard to call. Germline V CDR1 and CDR2: SGHNT, YENEEA. The CDR3 sequence is 15 residues long. V was clipped by 6 bases and J by 0 bases, with 12 bases between them. The CDR3 sequence is CASSPGPTSGNTIYF. The CDR3 nucleotides read TGTGCCAGCAGTCCCGGGCCGACCTCTGGAAACACCATATATTTT.

This chain connects TRBV7-4 to TRBJ1-4; D ambiguous. V dropped 5 bases and J dropped 8 bases, with 12 bases sitting between them. The CDR3 totals 13 residues. The germline V gene has CDR1 SGHVT and CDR2 SQSDAQ. The DNA of the CDR3 is TGTGCCAGCAGCCTAACTTCGGGGGAAAAACTGTTTTTT. The encoded protein is CASSLTSGEKLFF.

The genes are TRBV4-2 and TRBJ1-3, with D perhaps matching TRBD1 (6 bases). V lost 6 bases to trimming and J lost 3 bases, with 18 bases between them. This CDR3 spans 16 amino acids. Germline V CDR1 and CDR2: LGHNA, YNFKEQ. CDR3 region: CASRPSTGSFGNTIYF. CDR3 nucleotide sequence: TGTGCCAGCAGGCCAAGTACAGGGAGTTTTGGAAACACCATATATTTT.